Following are 10 T cell receptor delta chains from one sample sequenced in a study of gamma-delta T cells after stem cell transplantation. TCRdb re-processed the RT-PCR reads via CATT. The sample lists around 1,700 delta-chain clones; over 14% were seen once. Sequencing input: gamma-delta T cells. These receptors were collected from a human donor. It is not recorded whose cells these are; they may come from a transplant donor.

In this sample, this clone turned up a few times. The chain combines TRDV2 with TRDJ2; 11 bases are a match to TRDD3. The V and J ends lost 3 bases and 0 bases, in that order; junction bases with no gene match: 2. Per the germline V gene, CDR1 is GEAIGNYY and CDR2 is EKD. CDR3 size: 16 residues. CDR3 amino acids: CACDLLGDTLTAQLFF. The CDR3 region has the DNA TGTGCCTGTGACCTACTGGGGGATACTTTGACAGCACAACTCTTCTTT.

This clone has just a few counts. The chain uses TRDV1 and TRDJ1; perhaps TRDD3 as D (5 bases). Germline V lookup: CDR1 TSWWSYY, CDR2 QGS. V lost 11 bases and J lost 1, with 23 bases in between. The CDR3 consists of 16 residues. CDR3 in amino acids: CASGDNYPGLTDKLIF. As DNA, the CDR3 is TGTGCTAGTGGGGACAATTACCCTGGCCTCACCGATAAACTCATCTTT.

CDR3 residues: CALGERFPWGIRNPWDTRQMFF. CDR3 DNA sequence: TGTGCTCTTGGGGAACGCTTCCCCTGGGGGATACGAAACCCCTGGGACACCCGACAGATGTTTTTC. This chain connects TRDV1 to TRDJ3; 12 bases are a match to TRDD3. Trimming removed 1 base from V and 2 bases from J; junction bases left unmatched: 12. The CDR3 contains 22 residues. The germline V gene has CDR1 TSWWSYY and CDR2 QGS.

The table lists this clone with a few counts. This may come from a read error, since a much larger clone is one base off. J is TRDJ3 and V is TRDV1, with 10 bases aligning to TRDD3. Germline CDR1 reads TSWWSYY; CDR2 reads QGS. CDR3 length: 25 residues. Here the CDR3 reads CALGEGPPTPYWGIPSSWDTQQMFF. CDR3 bases: TGTGCTCTTGGGGAAGGTCCTCCTACCCCGTACTGGGGGATCCCAAGCTCCTGGGACACCCAACAGATGTTTTTC.

In the case of this clone: An end of the junction differs from the germline gene, which may be a read error. Distinct nucleotide sequences in the sample also encode this CDR3. The chain couples TRDV3 to TRDJ2; 7 bases are shared with TRDD2. CDR1 is TVYSNPD, CDR2 GDNSRS, per germline (reference sequence). CDR3 length: 22 amino acids. The CDR3 protein is CAFLPKGPGRIKGYFLTAPLFF. The DNA of the CDR3 is TGCGCCTTTCTTCCTAAGGGTCCTGGGAGGATAAAGGGGTATTTTTTGACAGCACCACTCTTCTTT.

The chain joins TRDV2 to TRDJ3; 8 bases map to TRDD3. Trimming at V came to 0 bases and at J to 0 bases, leaving 9 bases not matched to a gene. This CDR3 has 20 residues. Germline V lookup: CDR1 GEAIGNYY, CDR2 EKD. The CDR3 spells CACDTGRGDRSSWDTRQMFF. In DNA form, the CDR3 reads TGTGCCTGTGACACCGGAAGGGGGGATAGGAGCTCCTGGGACACCCGACAGATGTTTTTC.

CDR3 sequence: CACDTRERSVYTDKLIF. CDR3 bases: TGTGCCTGTGACACCCGGGAACGGAGCGTTTACACCGATAAACTCATCTTT. The chain couples TRDV2 to TRDJ1; no clear D. V was shortened by 0 bases and J by 0 bases, with 16 bases between the two germline ends. CDR1 GEAIGNYY and CDR2 EKD come from the germline V gene. The CDR3 extends over 17 amino acids.

On this clone: This is likely an artifact of a read error, given a far larger clone one base away. V is TRDV2 and J is TRDJ3; 7 nucleotides line up with TRDD3. The germline V gene has CDR1 GEAIGNYY and CDR2 EKD. The CDR3 totals 16 residues. This CDR3 reads CACDWGSSWDTRQVFF. The DNA of the CDR3 is TGTGCCTGTGACTGGGGGAGCTCCTGGGACACCCGACAGGTGTTTTTC.

A word on this clone: The protein given by TCRdb reflects a much larger clone and differs at residue 4 from this DNA's translation, likely from a read error; the protein shown is the DNA's translation. The V call is TRDV2, the J call TRDJ3; no definite D call. V was cut by 5 bases and J by 3 bases, with 7 bases left in between. In germline, CDR1 is GEAIGNYY, CDR2 EKD. This CDR3 has 14 residues. DNA of the CDR3: TGTGCCTGTGGCCCCCTCTGGGACACCCGACAGATGTTTTTC. Amino acid sequence: CACGPLWDTRQMFF.

This clone was counted between two and nine times. One junction end disagrees with the germline gene, perhaps due to a read error. The V gene is TRDV1, the J gene TRDJ1; TRDD3 is a possible D gene (5 bases). Germline V gene data show CDR1 as TSWWSYY and CDR2 as QGS. The CDR3 is 19 amino acids. The CDR3 nucleotides are TGTGCTATTGGGACTCCCACTTCTACACTGGTACGCCCCACCGATAAACTCATCTTT. It is translated as CAIGTPTSTLVRPTDKLIF.